The rows below give T cell receptor beta chains drawn from one sample of a study of blood T cell repertoires in COVID-19. The method was immunoSEQ multiplex PCR; TCRdb's version includes in-frame clones alone and lacks a portion of them. The data show hundreds of thousands of clones, over 80% seen once. Sequenced: peripheral blood. The receptors come from a woman aged 50 to 60 with COVID-19, enrolled during active disease. Both conserved end residues are part of each CDR3. A D gene is named only where the DNA matches it firmly. Not every row has a clone size; where given, it reads once, few, many or a size class.

clone size | J gene | V gene | CDR3 length | D gene | CDR3 DNA | CDR3 protein
once | TRBJ1-3 | TRBV12-3/TRBV12-4 | 12 | - | TGTGCCAGCAGGGAGGGACCAAACACCATATATTTT | CASREGPNTIYF
- | TRBJ2-5 | TRBV29-1 | 12 | TRBD2 | TGCAGCGCTCAGGGAGGGGCAGGGACCCAGTACTTC | CSAQGGAGTQYF
once | TRBJ1-5 | TRBV12-1 | 18 | - | TGTGCCAGCAGCGGACCGGGGCCAAGGGACAGTCGCGGTCAGCCCCAGCATTTT | CASSGPGPRDSRGQPQHF
- | TRBJ1-2 | TRBV29-1 | 13 | - | TGCAGCGGCATTCAGGAGGAGGACTATGGCTACACCTTC | CSGIQEEDYGYTF
- | TRBJ2-1 | TRBV4-1 | 15 | TRBD2 | TGCGCCAGCAGCCAAATAGCGGGAGCCTATAATGAGCAGTTCTTC | CASSQIAGAYNEQFF
- | TRBJ1-1 | TRBV24-1 | 14 | - | TGTGCCACCAGTGCAGGCGGGGGGAACACTGAAGCTTTCTTT | CATSAGGGNTEAFF
once | TRBJ1-6 | TRBV18 | 14 | - | TGTGCCAGCTCAGGGGCTTCCTATAATTCACCCCTCCACTTT | CASSGASYNSPLHF
few | TRBJ1-5 | TRBV7-8 | 14 | TRBD1 | TGTGCCAGCAGAGGGACAGGTAACAATCAGCCCCAGCATTTT | CASRGTGNNQPQHF
few | TRBJ2-2 | TRBV10-1 | 15 | - | TGCGCCAGCAGTGAGCGGTCTACGGGCACCGGGGAGCTGTTTTTT | CASSERSTGTGELFF
- | TRBJ1-5 | TRBV9 | 15 | TRBD1 | TGTGCCAGCAGCGGACAGGGGGCAATCAATCAGCCCCAGCATTTT | CASSGQGAINQPQHF
- | TRBJ2-1 | TRBV24-1 | 15 | TRBD1 | TGTGCCACCAGTCACCGGGACAGGGGTTCCAATGAGCAGTTCTTC | CATSHRDRGSNEQFF
- | TRBJ2-3 | TRBV19 | 14 | TRBD2 | TGTGCCAGTAGAATGAGCGGGAGCTCAGATACGCAGTATTTT | CASRMSGSSDTQYF
- | TRBJ1-1 | TRBV6-4 | 15 | - | TGTGCCAGCAGTGACTCGACGGGGGGGAACACTGAAGCTTTCTTT | CASSDSTGGNTEAFF
once | TRBJ2-1 | TRBV6-6 | 14 | TRBD2 | TGTGCCAGCACCATTACTAGCGGGAGCCATGAGCAGTTCTTC | CASTITSGSHEQFF
- | TRBJ2-1 | TRBV21-1 | 15 | - | TGTGCCAGCAGCAAAAACCAGGGGGAGTACAATGAGCAGTTCTTC | CASSKNQGEYNEQFF
once | TRBJ1-6 | TRBV27 | 14 | TRBD1 | TGTGCCAGCAGTCCGACAGGGCAAAATTCACCCCTCCACTTT | CASSPTGQNSPLHF
once | TRBJ2-1 | TRBV18 | 16 | TRBD2 | TGTGCCAGCTCACCACCCGGACTAGCGGCCAACAATGAGCAGTTCTTC | CASSPPGLAANNEQFF
- | TRBJ2-6 | TRBV24-1 | 16 | - | TGTGCCACCAGATTGTCCCCGGGGAATGGGGCCAACGTCCTGACTTTC | CATRLSPGNGANVLTF
- | TRBJ2-1 | TRBV27 | 18 | TRBD2 | TGTGCCAGCAGTTTATGCAGGGTGAGGCTAGCGGTACATAATGAGCAGTTCTTC | CASSLCRVRLAVHNEQFF
- | TRBJ1-1 | TRBV5-1 | 13 | - | TGCGCCAGCAGCTTGGGGCTTAACACTGAAGCTTTCTTT | CASSLGLNTEAFF
- | TRBJ2-1 | TRBV19 | 15 | TRBD2 | TGTGCCAGTACCGGACTAGCGGGAGGTACCAATGAGCAGTTCTTC | CASTGLAGGTNEQFF
- | TRBJ2-3 | TRBV7-2 | 14 | TRBD1 | TGTGCCAGCAGTTCAGGGGGCGGCACAGATACGCAGTATTTT | CASSSGGGTDTQYF
- | TRBJ1-2 | TRBV5-1 | 16 | TRBD1 | TGCGCCAGCAGCTTCGATTCGGGACAGGGAGGAGGAGGCTACACCTTC | CASSFDSGQGGGGYTF
- | TRBJ2-7 | TRBV5-6 | 13 | - | TGTGCCAGCAGCTGGGTGGGGGCGGACGAGCAGTACTTC | CASSWVGADEQYF
- | TRBJ2-4 | TRBV21-1 | 13 | - | TGTGCCAGCGCGGCATTCGCCAAAAACATTCAGTACTTC | CASAAFAKNIQYF
- | TRBJ1-2 | TRBV5-1 | 14 | TRBD1 | TGCGCCAGCAGCCCGGGACAGGGGATATTGGGCTACACCTTC | CASSPGQGILGYTF
few | TRBJ2-7 | TRBV18 | 15 | TRBD2 | TGTGCCAGCTCTCCTAGCGGGAGGGCCCCCTACGAGCAGTACTTC | CASSPSGRAPYEQYF
- | TRBJ2-1 | TRBV7-6 | 19 | TRBD2 | TGTGCCAGCAGCTTAGTGGAGACTAGCGGGAAGAGCTCCTACAATGAGCAGTTCTTC | CASSLVETSGKSSYNEQFF
- | TRBJ2-7 | TRBV5-1 | 14 | TRBD2 | TGCGCCAGCAGGGGGACTAGCGAGATTTACGAGCAGTACTTC | CASRGTSEIYEQYF
- | TRBJ1-2 | TRBV6-4 | 15 | - | TGTGCCAGCAGTTCGGGAGTTAGTGGAACCTATGGCTACACCTTC | CASSSGVSGTYGYTF
- | TRBJ2-7 | TRBV27 | 14 | TRBD1 | TGTGCCAGCAGAGGGACAGGGGGTAGTTGGGAGCAGTACTTC | CASRGTGGSWEQYF
- | TRBJ2-7 | TRBV5-1 | 15 | - | TGCGCCAGCAGCTTTCTTCAGTCCAGGGCCGGCGAGCAGTACTTC | CASSFLQSRAGEQYF
- | TRBJ2-1 | TRBV7-2 | 15 | - | TGTGCCAGCAGCTTAGAGTGGGGGCCCTACAATGAGCAGTTCTTC | CASSLEWGPYNEQFF
- | TRBJ2-3 | TRBV9 | 16 | TRBD2 | TGTGCCAGCAGCGGGACTAGCGGGAGTGTAACAGATACGCAGTATTTT | CASSGTSGSVTDTQYF
- | TRBJ2-7 | TRBV2 | 14 | - | TGTGCCAGCAGTGAAGGGCAGGGTTACTACGAGCAGTACTTC | CASSEGQGYYEQYF
- | TRBJ1-1 | TRBV29-1 | 16 | - | TGCAGCGCCGTAGGTCGCTCTTACGACATGAACACTGAAGCTTTCTTT | CSAVGRSYDMNTEAFF
- | TRBJ1-4 | TRBV18 | 13 | - | TGTGCCAGCCGTACGAGGATCAATGAAAAACTGTTTTTT | CASRTRINEKLFF